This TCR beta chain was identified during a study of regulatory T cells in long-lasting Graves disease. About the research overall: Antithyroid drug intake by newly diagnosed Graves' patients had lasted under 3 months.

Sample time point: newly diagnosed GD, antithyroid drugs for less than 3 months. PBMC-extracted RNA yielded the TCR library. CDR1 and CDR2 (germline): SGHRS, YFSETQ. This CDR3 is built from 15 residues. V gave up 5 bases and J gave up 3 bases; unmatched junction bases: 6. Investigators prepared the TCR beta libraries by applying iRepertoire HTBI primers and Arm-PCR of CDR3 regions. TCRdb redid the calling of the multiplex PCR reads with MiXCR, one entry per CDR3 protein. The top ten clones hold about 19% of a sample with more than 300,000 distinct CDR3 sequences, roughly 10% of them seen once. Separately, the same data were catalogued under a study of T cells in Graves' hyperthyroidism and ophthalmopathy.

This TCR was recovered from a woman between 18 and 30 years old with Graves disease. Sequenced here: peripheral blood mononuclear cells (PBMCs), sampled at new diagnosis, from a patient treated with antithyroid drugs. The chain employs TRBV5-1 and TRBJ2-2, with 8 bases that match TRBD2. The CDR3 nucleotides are TGCGCCAGCAGTCAGCGGGAGACGTACACCGGGGAGCTGTTTTTT. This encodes CASSQRETYTGELFF.